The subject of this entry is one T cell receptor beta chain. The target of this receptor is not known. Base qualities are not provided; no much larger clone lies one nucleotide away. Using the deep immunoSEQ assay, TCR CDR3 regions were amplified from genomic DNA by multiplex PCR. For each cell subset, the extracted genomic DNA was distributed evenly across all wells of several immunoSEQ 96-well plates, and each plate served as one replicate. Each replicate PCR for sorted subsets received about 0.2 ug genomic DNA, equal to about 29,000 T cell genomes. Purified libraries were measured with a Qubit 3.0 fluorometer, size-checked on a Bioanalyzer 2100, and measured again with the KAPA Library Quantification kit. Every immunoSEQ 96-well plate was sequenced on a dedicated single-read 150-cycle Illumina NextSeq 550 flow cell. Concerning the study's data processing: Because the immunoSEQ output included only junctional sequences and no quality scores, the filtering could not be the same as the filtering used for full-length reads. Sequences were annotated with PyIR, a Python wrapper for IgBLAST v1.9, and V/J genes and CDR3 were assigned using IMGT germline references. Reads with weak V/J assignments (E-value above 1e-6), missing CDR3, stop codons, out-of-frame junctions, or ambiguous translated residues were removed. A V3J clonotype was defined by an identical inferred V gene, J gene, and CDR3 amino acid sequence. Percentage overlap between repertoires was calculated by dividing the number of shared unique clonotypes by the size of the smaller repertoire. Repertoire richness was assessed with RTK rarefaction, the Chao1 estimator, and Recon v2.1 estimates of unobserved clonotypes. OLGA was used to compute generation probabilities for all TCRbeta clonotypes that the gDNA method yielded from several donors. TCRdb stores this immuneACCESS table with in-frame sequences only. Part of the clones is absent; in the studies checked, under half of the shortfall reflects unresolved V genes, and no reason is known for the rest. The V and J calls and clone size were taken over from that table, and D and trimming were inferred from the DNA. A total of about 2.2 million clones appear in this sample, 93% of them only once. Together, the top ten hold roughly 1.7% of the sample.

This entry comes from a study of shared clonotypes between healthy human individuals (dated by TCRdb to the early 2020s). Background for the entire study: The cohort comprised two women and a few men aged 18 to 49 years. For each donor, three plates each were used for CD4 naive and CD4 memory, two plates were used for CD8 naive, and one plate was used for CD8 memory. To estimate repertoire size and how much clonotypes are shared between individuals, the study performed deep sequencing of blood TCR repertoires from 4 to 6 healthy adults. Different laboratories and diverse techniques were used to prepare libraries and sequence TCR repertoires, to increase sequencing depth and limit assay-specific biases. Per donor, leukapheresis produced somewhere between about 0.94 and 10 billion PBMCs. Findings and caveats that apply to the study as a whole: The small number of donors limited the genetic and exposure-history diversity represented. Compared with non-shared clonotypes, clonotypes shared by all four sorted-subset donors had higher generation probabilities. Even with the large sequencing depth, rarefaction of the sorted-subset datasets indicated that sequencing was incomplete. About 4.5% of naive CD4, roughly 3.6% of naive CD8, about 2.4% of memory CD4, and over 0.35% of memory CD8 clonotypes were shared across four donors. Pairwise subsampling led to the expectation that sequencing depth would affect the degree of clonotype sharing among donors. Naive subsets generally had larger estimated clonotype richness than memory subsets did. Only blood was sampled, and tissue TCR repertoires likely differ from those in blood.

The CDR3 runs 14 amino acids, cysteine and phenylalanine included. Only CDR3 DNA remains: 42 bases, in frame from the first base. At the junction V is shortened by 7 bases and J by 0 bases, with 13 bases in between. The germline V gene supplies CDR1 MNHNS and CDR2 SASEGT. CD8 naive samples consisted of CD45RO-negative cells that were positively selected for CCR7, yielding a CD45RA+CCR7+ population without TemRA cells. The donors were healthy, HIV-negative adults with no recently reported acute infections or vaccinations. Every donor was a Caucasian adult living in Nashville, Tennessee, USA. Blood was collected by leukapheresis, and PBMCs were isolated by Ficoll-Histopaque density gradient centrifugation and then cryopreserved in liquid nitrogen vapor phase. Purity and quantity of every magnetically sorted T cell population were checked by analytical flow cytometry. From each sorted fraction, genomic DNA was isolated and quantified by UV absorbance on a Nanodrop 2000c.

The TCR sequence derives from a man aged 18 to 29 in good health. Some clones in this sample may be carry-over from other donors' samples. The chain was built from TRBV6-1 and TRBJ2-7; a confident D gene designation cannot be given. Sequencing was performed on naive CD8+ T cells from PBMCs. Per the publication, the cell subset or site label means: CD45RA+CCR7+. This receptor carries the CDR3 CASTPSLSSYEQYF. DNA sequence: TGTGCCAGCACCCCGAGCCTCAGCTCCTACGAGCAGTACTTC.